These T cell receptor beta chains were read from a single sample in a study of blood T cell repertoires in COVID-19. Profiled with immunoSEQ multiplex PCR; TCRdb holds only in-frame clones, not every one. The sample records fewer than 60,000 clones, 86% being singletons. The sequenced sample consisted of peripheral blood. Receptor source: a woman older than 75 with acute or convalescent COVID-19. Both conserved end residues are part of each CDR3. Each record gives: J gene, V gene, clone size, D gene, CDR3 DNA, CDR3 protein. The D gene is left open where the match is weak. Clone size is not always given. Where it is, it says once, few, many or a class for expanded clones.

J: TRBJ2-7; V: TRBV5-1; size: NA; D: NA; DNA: TGCGCCAGCAGCGAGACCTACGAGCAGTACTTC; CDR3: CASSETYEQYF
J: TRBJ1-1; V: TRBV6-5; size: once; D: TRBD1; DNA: TGTGCCAGCAGTCCAACGACAGGGGGAAGTAGTGAAGCTTTCTTT; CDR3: CASSPTTGGSSEAFF
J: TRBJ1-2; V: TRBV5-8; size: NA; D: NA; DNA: TGTGCCAGCAGCAAGAGTCGTCGGGGTTTAGGTGAGTATGGCTACACCTTC; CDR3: CASSKSRRGLGEYGYTF
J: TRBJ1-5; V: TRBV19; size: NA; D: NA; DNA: TGTGCCAGTACGACCACCCGGGGGGGGACCTTCAATCAGCCCCAGCATTTT; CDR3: CASTTTRGGTFNQPQHF
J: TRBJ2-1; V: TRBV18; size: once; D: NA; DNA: TGTGCCAGCTCACAAGGAGGTTACAATGAGCAGTTCTTC; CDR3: CASSQGGYNEQFF
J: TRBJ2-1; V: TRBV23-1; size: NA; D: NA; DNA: TGCGCCAGCAGTCCGGTCCGATACAATGAGCAGTTCTTC; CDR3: CASSPVRYNEQFF
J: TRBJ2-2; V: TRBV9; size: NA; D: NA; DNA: TGTGCCAGCAGCACTCCGAACACCGGGGAGCTGTTTTTT; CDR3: CASSTPNTGELFF
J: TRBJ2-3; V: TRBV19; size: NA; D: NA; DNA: TGTGCCAGTAGTATATCTTCGGTAAATACGCAGTATTTT; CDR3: CASSISSVNTQYF
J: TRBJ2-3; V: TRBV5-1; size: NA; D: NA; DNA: TGCGCCAGCAGCCTGGTTCCAAGGGGCAGGGGTGAGGATACGCAGTATTTT; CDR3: CASSLVPRGRGEDTQYF
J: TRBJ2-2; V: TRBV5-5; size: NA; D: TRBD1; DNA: TGTGCCAGCAGCTTTGGGGACAGGGGAGGCACCGGGGAGCTGTTTTTT; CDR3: CASSFGDRGGTGELFF
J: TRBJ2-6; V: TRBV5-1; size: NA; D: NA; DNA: TGCGCCAGCAGCTTATCCCCGGGTTCCGGGGCCAACGTCCTGACTTTC; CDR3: CASSLSPGSGANVLTF
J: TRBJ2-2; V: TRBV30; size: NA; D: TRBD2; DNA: TGTGCCTGGGCGAGCGGGGGGGCCGCCGGGGAGCTGTTTTTT; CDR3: CAWASGGAAGELFF
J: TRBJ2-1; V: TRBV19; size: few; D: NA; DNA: TGTGCCAGTAGTACAGGGGGGACTTCGCACAATGAGCAGTTCTTC; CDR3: CASSTGGTSHNEQFF
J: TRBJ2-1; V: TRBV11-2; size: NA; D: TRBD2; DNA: TGTGCCAGCAGCCCTAGCGGGGACTCCTACAATGAGCAGTTCTTC; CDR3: CASSPSGDSYNEQFF
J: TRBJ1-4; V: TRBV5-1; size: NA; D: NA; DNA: TGCGCCAGCAGCCGGGGGAGAACTAATGAAAAACTGTTTTTT; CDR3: CASSRGRTNEKLFF
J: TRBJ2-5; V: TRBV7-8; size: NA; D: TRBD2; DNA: TGTGCCAGCAGGGTTATGGCTAGCGGTGAGACCCAGTACTTC; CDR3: CASRVMASGETQYF
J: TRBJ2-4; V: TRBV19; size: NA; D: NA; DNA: TGTGCCAGTACGGCGGTTACTAAGGGAGTTCAGTACTTC; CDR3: CASTAVTKGVQYF
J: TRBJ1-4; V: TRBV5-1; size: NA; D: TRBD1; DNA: TGCGCCAGCAGCTTGGCCTTGGGACAGCGAAATGAAAAACTGTTTTTT; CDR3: CASSLALGQRNEKLFF
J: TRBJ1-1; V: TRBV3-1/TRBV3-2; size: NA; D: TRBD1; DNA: TGTGCCAGCAGCCAAGTTGGGGACAGGGCAAAAGCTTTCTTT; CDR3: CASSQVGDRAKAFF
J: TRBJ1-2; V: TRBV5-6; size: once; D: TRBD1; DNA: TGTGCCAGCAGCCCCCCGACAGGGAACTATGGCTACACCTTC; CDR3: CASSPPTGNYGYTF
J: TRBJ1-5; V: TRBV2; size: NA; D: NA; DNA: TGTGCCAGCAGTGAGGGGGACTCTCGGAATCAGCCCCAGCATTTT; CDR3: CASSEGDSRNQPQHF
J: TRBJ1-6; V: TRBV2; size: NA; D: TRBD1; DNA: TGTGCCAGCAGAGGACAGGAACATTCACCCCTCCACTTT; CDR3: CASRGQEHSPLHF
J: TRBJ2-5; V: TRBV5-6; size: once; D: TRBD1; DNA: TGTGCCAGCAGCCGCGGTACAGGGGGAGAGACCCAGTACTTC; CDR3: CASSRGTGGETQYF
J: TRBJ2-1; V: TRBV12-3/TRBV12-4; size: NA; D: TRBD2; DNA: TGTGCGACCACTAGCGGGGGGATTGGTGAGCAGTTCTTC; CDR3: CATTSGGIGEQFF
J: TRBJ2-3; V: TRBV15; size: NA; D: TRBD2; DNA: TGTGCCACCAGCATTGGTCTAGCGGGGGGTGCAGATACGCAGTATTTT; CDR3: CATSIGLAGGADTQYF
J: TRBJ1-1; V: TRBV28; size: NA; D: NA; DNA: TGTGCCAGCACCACGGGGGGGGGAGCTTTCTTT; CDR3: CASTTGGGAFF
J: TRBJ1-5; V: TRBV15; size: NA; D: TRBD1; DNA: TGTGCCACCAGCAAAGACTGGGACAGGGTGACGCCCCAGCATTTT; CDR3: CATSKDWDRVTPQHF
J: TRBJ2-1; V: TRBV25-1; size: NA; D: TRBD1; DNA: TGTGCCAGCAGTGAATATGGGACAGGTATGAATGAGCAGTTCTTC; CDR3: CASSEYGTGMNEQFF
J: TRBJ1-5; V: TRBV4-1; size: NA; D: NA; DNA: TGCGCCAGCAGCCAAGAGTGGGGCATCAATCAGCCCCAGCATTTT; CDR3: CASSQEWGINQPQHF
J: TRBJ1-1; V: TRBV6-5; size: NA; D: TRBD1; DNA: TGTGCCAGCAGTCTACAGGGGAAGGACACTGAAGCTTTCTTT; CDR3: CASSLQGKDTEAFF
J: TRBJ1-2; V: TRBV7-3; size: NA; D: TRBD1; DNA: TGTGCCAGCAGCTTCCTCCCGGGACAGGGGTTTGGCTACACCTTC; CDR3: CASSFLPGQGFGYTF
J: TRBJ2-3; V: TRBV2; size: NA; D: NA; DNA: TGTGCCAGCGCCGGACAGGCCGGAGGGGGGAGCACAGATACGCAGTATTTT; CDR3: CASAGQAGGGSTDTQYF
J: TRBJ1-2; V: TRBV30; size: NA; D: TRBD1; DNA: TGTGCCTGGAGCACCGGGACAGGGGTACCTGGCTACACCTTC; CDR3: CAWSTGTGVPGYTF
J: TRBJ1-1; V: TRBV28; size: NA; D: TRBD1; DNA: TGTGCCAGCAGACTAGGACAGGGGAAAGCTTTCTTT; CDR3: CASRLGQGKAFF